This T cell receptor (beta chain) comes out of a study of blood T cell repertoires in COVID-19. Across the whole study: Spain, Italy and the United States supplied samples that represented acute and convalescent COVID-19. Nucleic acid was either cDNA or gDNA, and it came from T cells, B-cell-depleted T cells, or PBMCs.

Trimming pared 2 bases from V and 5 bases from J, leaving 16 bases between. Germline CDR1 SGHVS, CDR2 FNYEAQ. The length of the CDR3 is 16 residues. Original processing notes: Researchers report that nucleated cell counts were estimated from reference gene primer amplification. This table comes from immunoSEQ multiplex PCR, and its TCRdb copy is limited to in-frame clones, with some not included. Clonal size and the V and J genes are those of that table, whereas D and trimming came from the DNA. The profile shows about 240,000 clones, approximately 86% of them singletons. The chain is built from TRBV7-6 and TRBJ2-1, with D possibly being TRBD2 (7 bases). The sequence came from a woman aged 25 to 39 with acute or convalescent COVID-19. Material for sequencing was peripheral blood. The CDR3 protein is CASSLLGAGANNEQFF. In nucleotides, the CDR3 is TGTGCCAGCAGCTTACTGGGGGCGGGAGCAAACAATGAGCAGTTCTTC.